This T cell receptor (beta chain) was found in a study of CD8 T cells in Susac syndrome. The V gene's germline CDR1 is DFQATT and CDR2 SNEGSKA (reference sequence). The CDR3 loop spans 12 amino acids. The V end lost 3 bases, the J end lost 6 bases, and 9 bases lay between the germline ends. Random-hexamer reverse transcription was applied to roughly 0.5 to 1 ug RNA. TCR beta CDR3 was amplified by immunoSEQ multiplex PCR. This amplification extended across 54 Vbeta and 13 Jbeta segments. TCRdb used MiXCR to reprocess the immunoSEQ multiplex PCR reads, holding one entry per CDR3 protein. The table shows about 250,000 distinct CDR3 sequences, with about 94% occurring only once.

The source is a human donor with multiple sclerosis. The chain joins TRBV20-1 to TRBJ2-1; unclear D gene. The specimen sequenced was CD4+ T cells from PBMCs. CDR3 DNA sequence: TGCAGTGCTAGTTGGCTTTCCAATGAGCAGTTCTTC. Amino acid sequence: CSASWLSNEQFF.